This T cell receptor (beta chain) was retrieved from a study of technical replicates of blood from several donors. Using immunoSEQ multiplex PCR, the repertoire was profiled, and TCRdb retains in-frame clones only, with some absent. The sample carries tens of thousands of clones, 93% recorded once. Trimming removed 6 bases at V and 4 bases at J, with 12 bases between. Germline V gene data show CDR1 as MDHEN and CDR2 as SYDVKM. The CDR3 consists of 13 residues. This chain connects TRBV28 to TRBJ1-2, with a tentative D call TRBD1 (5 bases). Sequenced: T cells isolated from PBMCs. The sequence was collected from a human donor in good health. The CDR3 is CASSLHRGYGYTF. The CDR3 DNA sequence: TGTGCCAGCAGCCTACATAGGGGCTATGGCTACACCTTC.